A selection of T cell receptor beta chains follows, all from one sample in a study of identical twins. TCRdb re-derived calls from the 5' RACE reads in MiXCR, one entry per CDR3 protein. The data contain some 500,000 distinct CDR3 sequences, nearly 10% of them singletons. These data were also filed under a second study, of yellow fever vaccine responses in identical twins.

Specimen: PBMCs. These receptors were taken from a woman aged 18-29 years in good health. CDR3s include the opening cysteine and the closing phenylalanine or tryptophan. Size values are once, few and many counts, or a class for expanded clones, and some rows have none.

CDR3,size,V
CASTWTSGRALGGELFF,.,TRBV7-6
CASSLWGDTYQPQHF,.,TRBV12-3/TRBV12-4
CASSLEVQTGELFF,few,TRBV7-2
CASSSQKTDTQYF,few,TRBV7-9
CAVRLAGGGTQYF,.,TRBV6-1
CADYWALNYEQYF,few,TRBV7-9
CASADPGTSFHEQFF,few,TRBV5-1
CASSLMSGREYSYEQYF,few,TRBV7-2
CASTEGLGEAKNIQYF,.,TRBV2
CASSQGVQGAMNTGELFF,.,TRBV4-1
CSAQGQGKNSPLHF,few,TRBV20-1
CASSYTGLREQYF,many,TRBV6-5
CSVDFSDTQYF,many,TRBV29-1
CSVFYADKPEKLFF,few,TRBV29-1
CASSSSSGVSSYNEQFF,.,TRBV5-6
CSARRSGLALVYEQYF,few,TRBV20-1
CSVEVKAKETQYF,many,TRBV29-1
CATLQVSKNIQYF,many,TRBV12-3/TRBV12-4
CASSGRDGNTEAFF,few,TRBV3-1
CASSHFGLAGENNEQFF,many,TRBV4-1
CASSEGGAYNEQFF,few,TRBV25-1
CASSSAGANVLTF,many,TRBV5-6
CASSLSPSGDEDTQYF,.,TRBV27
CASSQVTSGNEQFF,many,TRBV4-1
CASSFGRTGLNTEAFF,.,TRBV7-2
CASSVGGHPTDTQYF,.,TRBV9